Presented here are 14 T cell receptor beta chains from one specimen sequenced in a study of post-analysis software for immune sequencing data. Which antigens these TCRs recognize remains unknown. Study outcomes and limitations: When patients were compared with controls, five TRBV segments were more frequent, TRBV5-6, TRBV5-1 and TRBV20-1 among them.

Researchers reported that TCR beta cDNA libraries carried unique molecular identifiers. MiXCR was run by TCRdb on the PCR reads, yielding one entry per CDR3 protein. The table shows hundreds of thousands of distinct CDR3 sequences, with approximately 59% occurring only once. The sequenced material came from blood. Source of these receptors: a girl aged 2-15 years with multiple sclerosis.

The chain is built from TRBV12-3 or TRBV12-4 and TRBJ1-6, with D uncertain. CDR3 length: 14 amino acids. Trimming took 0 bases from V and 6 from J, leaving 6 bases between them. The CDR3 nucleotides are TGTGCCAGCAGTTTAGCAACGCTTAATTCACCCCTCCACTTT. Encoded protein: CASSLATLNSPLHF.

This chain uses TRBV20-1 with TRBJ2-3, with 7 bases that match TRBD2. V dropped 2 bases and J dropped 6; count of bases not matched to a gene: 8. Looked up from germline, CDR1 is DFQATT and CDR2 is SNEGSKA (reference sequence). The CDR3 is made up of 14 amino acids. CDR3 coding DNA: TGCAGTGCTAGACGAGTAGCGGGTGGGGATACGCAGTATTTT. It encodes CSARRVAGGDTQYF.

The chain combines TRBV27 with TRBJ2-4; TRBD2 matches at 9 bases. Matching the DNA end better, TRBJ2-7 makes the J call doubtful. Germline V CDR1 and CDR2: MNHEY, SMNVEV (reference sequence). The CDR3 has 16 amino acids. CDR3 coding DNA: TGTGCCAGCAGTTTAACCGATCTAGCGGGAAGTAACGAGCAGTACTTC. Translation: CASSLTDLAGSNEQYF.

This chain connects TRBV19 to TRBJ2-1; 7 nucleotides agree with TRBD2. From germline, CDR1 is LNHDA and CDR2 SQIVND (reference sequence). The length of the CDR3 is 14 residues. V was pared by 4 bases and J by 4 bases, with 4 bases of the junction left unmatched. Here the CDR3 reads CASSRLAAYNEQFF. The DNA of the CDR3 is TGTGCCAGTAGTAGGCTAGCGGCATACAATGAGCAGTTCTTC.

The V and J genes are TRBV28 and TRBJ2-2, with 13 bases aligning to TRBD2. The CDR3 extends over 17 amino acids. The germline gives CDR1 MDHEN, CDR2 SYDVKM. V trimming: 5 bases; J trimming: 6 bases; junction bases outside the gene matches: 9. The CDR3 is CASSRRGLAGVPGELFF. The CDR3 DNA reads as TGTGCCAGCAGTAGGCGCGGACTAGCGGGAGTCCCCGGGGAGCTGTTTTTT.

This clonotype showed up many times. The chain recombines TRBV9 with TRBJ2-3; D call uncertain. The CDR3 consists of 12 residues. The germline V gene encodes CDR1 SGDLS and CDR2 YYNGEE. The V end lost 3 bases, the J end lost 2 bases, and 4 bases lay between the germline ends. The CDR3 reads CASSGTTDTQYF. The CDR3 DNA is TGTGCCAGCAGCGGGACCACAGATACGCAGTATTTT.

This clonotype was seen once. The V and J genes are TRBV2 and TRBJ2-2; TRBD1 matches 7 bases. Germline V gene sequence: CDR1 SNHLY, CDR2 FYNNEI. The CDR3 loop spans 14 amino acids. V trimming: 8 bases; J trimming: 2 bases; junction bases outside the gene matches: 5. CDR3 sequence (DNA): TGTGCCAGCCGAGGGACAGTCAACACCGGGGAGCTGTTTTTT. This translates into CASRGTVNTGELFF. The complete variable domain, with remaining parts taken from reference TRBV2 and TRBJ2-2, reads EPEVTQTPSHQVTQMGQEVILRCVPISNHLYFYWYRQILGQKVEFLVSFYNNEISEKSEIFDDQFSVERPDGSNFTLKIRSTKLEDSAMYFCASRGTVNTGELFFGEGSRLTVL.

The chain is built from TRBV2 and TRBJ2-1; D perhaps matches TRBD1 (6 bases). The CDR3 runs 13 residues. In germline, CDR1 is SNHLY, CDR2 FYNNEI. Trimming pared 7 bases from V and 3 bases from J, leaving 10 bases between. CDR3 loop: CASTGELYNEQFF. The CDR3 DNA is TGTGCCAGCACAGGGGAGCTCTACAATGAGCAGTTCTTC.

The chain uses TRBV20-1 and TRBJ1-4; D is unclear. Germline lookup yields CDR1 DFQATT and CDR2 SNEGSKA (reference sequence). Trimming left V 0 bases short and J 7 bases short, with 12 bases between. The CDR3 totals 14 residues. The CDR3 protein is CSARDAREGEKLFF. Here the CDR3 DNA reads TGCAGTGCTAGAGATGCAAGGGAGGGTGAAAAACTGTTTTTT.

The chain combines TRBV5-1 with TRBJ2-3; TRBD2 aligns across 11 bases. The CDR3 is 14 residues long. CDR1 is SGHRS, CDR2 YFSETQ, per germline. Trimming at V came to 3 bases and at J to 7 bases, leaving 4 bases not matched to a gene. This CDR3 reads CASSSGTSGNTQYF. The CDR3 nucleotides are TGCGCCAGCAGCTCCGGGACTAGCGGCAATACGCAGTATTTT.

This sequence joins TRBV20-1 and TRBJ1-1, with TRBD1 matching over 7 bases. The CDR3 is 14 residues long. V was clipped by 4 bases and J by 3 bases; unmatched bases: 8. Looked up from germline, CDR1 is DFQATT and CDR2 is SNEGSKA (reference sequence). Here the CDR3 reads CSAKPETGYTEAFF. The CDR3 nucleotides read TGCAGTGCTAAACCCGAGACAGGGTACACTGAAGCTTTCTTT.

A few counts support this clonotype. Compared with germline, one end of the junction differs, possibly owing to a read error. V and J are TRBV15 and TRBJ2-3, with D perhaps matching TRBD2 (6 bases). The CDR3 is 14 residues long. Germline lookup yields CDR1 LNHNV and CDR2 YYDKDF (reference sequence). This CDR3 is CATSTGRSTDMQYF. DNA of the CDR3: TGTGCCACCAGCACCGGGAGATCAACAGATATGCAGTATTTT.

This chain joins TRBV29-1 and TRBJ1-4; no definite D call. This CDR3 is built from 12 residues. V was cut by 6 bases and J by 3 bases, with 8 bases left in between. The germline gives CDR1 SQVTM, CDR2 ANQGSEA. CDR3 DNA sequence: TGCAGCGTGGCAGGACCTAATGAAAAACTGTTTTTT. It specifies CSVAGPNEKLFF. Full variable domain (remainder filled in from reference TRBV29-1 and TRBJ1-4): SAVISQKPSRDICQRGTSLTIQCQVDSQVTMMFWYRQQPGQSLTLIATANQGSEATYESGFVIDKFPISRPNLTFSTLTVSNMSPEDSSIYLCSVAGPNEKLFFGSGTQLSVL.

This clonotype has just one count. The CDR3 DNA follows: TGTGCCAGCAGCCTAGGACTAGCGGGAGAAATTTACAATGAGCAGTTCTTC. Translating gives CASSLGLAGEIYNEQFF. This chain connects TRBV12-3 or TRBV12-4 to TRBJ2-1; 13 positions agree with TRBD2. This CDR3 region has 17 residues. V trimming: 6 bases; J trimming: 4 bases; junction bases outside the gene matches: 9.